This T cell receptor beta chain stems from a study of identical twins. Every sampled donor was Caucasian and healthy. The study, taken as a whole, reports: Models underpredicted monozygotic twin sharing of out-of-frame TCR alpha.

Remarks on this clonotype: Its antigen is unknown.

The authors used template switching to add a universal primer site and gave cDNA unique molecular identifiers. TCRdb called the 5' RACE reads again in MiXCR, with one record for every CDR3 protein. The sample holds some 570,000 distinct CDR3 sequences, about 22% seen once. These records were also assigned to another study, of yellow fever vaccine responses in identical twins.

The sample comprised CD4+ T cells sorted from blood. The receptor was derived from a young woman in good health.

CDR3 amino acids: CASSSTGLAGVSASTDTQYF. Here the CDR3 DNA reads TGTGCCAGCAGTTCAACGGGACTAGCGGGAGTCTCGGCTAGCACAGATACGCAGTATTTT. The chain recombines TRBV12-3 or TRBV12-4 with TRBJ2-3; the match to TRBD2 covers 14 bases. V was clipped by 4 bases and J by 0 bases; unmatched bases: 12. The CDR3 covers 20 residues.